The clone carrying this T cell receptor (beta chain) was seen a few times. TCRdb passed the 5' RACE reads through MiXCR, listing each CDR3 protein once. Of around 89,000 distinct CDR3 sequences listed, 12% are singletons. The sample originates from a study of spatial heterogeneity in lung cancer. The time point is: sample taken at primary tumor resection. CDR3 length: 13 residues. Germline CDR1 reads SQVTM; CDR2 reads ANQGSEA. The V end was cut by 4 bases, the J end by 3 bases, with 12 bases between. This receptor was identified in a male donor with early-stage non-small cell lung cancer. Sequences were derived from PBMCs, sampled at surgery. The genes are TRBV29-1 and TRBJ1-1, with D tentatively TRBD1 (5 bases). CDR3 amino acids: CSVGGLLYTEAFF. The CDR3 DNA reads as TGCAGCGTTGGGGGACTGCTCTACACTGAAGCTTTCTTT.